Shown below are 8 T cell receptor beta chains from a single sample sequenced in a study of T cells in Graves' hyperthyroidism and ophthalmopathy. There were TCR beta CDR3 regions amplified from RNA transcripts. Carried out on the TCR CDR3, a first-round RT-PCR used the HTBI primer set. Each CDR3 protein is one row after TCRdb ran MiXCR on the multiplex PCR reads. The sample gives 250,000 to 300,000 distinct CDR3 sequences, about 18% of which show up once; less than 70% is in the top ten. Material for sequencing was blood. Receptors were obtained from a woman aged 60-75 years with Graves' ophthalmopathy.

The CDR3 region is CASSLPSGRGHNEQFF. CDR3 coding DNA: TGTGCCAGCAGTTTACCTAGCGGGAGAGGCCACAATGAGCAGTTCTTC. The gene calls are TRBV12-3 or TRBV12-4 and TRBJ2-1, with TRBD2 matching over 10 bases. This CDR3 contains 16 residues. V lost 2 bases, J lost 5 bases, and 6 bases stayed unmatched.

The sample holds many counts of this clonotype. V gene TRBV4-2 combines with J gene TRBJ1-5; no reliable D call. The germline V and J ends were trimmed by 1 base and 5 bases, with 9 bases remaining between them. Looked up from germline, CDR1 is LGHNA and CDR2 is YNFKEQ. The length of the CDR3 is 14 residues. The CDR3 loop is CASSQGHGDQPQHF. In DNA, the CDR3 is TGTGCCAGCAGCCAAGGTCACGGTGATCAGCCCCAGCATTTT.

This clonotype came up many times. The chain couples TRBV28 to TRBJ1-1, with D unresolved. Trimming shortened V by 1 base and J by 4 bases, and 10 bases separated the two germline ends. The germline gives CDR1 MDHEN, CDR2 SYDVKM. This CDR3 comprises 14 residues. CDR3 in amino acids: CASSLYPRPTEAFF. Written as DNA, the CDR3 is TGTGCCAGCAGTTTATACCCCCGCCCCACTGAAGCTTTCTTT.

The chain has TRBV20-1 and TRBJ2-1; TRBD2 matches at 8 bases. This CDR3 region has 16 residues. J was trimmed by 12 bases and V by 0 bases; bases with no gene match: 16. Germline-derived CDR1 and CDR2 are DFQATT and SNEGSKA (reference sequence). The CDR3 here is CSARDPGGSGLVGQFF. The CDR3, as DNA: TGCAGTGCTAGAGATCCGGGAGGGTCGGGGCTGGTAGGGCAGTTCTTC.

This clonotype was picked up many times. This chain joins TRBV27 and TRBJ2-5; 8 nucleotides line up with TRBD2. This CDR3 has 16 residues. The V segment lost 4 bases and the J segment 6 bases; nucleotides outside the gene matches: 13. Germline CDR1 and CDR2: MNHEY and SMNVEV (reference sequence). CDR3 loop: CASSSGPAAGVKTQYF. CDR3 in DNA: TGTGCCAGCAGTTCAGGCCCAGCAGCGGGAGTAAAGACCCAGTACTTC.

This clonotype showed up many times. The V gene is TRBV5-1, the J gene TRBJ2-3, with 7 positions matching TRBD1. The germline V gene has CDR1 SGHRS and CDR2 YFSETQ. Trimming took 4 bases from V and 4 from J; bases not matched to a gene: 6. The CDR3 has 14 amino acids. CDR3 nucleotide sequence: TGCGCCAGCAGCCGAGGACAGGAGGCAGATACGCAGTATTTT. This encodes CASSRGQEADTQYF.

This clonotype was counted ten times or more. The CDR3 nucleotides read TGTGCCAGCAGTTTCACAGGGGGCAATCAGCCCCAGCATTTT. Translating it yields CASSFTGGNQPQHF. The chain uses TRBV12-3 or TRBV12-4 and TRBJ1-5, with 7 nucleotides matching TRBD1. The CDR3 is made up of 14 amino acids. With 3 bases clipped from V and 2 bases from J, the junction kept 1 base outside the gene matches.

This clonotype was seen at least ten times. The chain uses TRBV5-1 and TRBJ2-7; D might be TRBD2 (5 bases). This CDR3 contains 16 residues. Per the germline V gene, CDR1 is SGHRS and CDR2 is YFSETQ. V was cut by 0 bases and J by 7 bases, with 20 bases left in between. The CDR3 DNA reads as TGCGCCAGCAGCTTGGCCGGTCCAAGGCTAGCAGGAGAGCAGTACTTC. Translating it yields CASSLAGPRLAGEQYF. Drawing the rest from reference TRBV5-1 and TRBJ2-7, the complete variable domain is KAGVTQTPRYLIKTRGQQVTLSCSPISGHRSVSWYQQTPGQGLQFLFEYFSETQRNKGNFPGRFSGRQFSNSRSEMNVSTLELGDSALYLCASSLAGPRLAGEQYFGPGTRLTVT.